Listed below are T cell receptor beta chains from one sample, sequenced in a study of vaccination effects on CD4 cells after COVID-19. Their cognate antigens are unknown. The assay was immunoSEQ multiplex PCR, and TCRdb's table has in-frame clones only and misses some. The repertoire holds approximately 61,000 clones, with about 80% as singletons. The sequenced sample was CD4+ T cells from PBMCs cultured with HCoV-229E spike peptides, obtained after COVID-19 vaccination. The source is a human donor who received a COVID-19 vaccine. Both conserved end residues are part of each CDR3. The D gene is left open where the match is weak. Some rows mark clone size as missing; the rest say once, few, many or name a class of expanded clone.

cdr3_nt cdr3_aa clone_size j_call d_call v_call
TGTGCCAGTAGTGTCCCAAGTTCCAAGGACACTGAAGCTTTCTTT CASSVPSSKDTEAFF - TRBJ1-1 - TRBV19
TGTGCCAGCACGCCCCGGGACAGGGGCTATCAGCCCCAGCATTTT CASTPRDRGYQPQHF - TRBJ1-5 TRBD1 TRBV5-8
TGTGCCAGCAGCCCTATTCTAAACAGGGGGCCTTCCTACAATGAGCAGTTCTTC CASSPILNRGPSYNEQFF - TRBJ2-1 TRBD1 TRBV14
TGTGCCAGCTCACCACCGGAGAGATCTGGAAACACCATATATTTT CASSPPERSGNTIYF - TRBJ1-3 - TRBV18
TGCAGTTGGAGGTTGGGTGAAGCTTTCTTT CSWRLGEAFF few TRBJ1-1 - TRBV20-1
TGTGCCAGCAGCTTGCAGGAACTCACCGGGGAGCTGTTTTTT CASSLQELTGELFF few TRBJ2-2 - TRBV5-5
TGCGCCAGCAGCCTGGGACTCACCTCAATCAATGAGCAGTTCTTC CASSLGLTSINEQFF - TRBJ2-1 - TRBV5-1
TGTGCCAGCAGTTACGGACACGGCGCAGATACGCAGTATTTT CASSYGHGADTQYF - TRBJ2-3 - TRBV6-5
TGTGCCAGCAGTTCCGCGGAACAGGTCAATCAGCCCCAGCATTTT CASSSAEQVNQPQHF - TRBJ1-5 - TRBV28
TGTGCCACCAGCAGCCTAGGGACAGGGGATCGAGCCCAGCATTTT CATSSLGTGDRAQHF - TRBJ1-5 TRBD1 TRBV15
TGCGCCAGCAGCCAAGGGTGGAGGGGGCTAAATACGCAGTATTTT CASSQGWRGLNTQYF - TRBJ2-3 - TRBV4-3
TGTGCCAGCAGCTCCGGGGGAGGGAATTCACCCCTCCACTTT CASSSGGGNSPLHF - TRBJ1-6 - TRBV7-3
TGTGCCAGCTCACCTAGGGACGGGCAGCCCCAGCATTTT CASSPRDGQPQHF - TRBJ1-5 - TRBV18
TGCAGCGCCTGGACAGGGGGCGTCGCAGATACGCAGTATTTT CSAWTGGVADTQYF - TRBJ2-3 TRBD1 TRBV29-1
TGTGCCAGCTCTTCGGACCCTGCGGGAAACACCATATATTTT CASSSDPAGNTIYF once TRBJ1-3 - TRBV18
TGTGCCAGCAGACAGGGGATGAACACTGAAGCTTTCTTT CASRQGMNTEAFF - TRBJ1-1 TRBD1 TRBV6-5
TGTGCCAGCAGGCAGACTAGCGGGGGTTCCGTCTCCTACAATGAGCAGTTCTTC CASRQTSGGSVSYNEQFF - TRBJ2-1 TRBD2 TRBV5-6
TGTGCCAGCTCACCATCTGGACTAGCGGGGGTCACAGATACGCAGTATTTT CASSPSGLAGVTDTQYF - TRBJ2-3 TRBD2 TRBV18
TGTGCCAGCAGTGAGTACGGTGCGCAGTACTTC CASSEYGAQYF - TRBJ2-4 - TRBV2
TGTGCCAGTAGTATTAGGGAGAACACTGAAGCTTTCTTT CASSIRENTEAFF - TRBJ1-1 - TRBV19
TGTGCCAGCAGCGTAGTTTACAGGGTGGTTGGCACCGGGGAGCTGTTTTTT CASSVVYRVVGTGELFF - TRBJ2-2 - TRBV9
TGTGCTAGTGCGGACAGGGAGTCGAATGAGCAGTTCTTC CASADRESNEQFF - TRBJ2-1 TRBD1 TRBV12-5
TGTGCCACCAGTTCCGGAGGCTATGGCTACACCTTC CATSSGGYGYTF once TRBJ1-2 - TRBV24-1
TGTGCCAGCAGCTCCCGGACAGGGTATCGGCAAGAGACCCAGTACTTC CASSSRTGYRQETQYF - TRBJ2-5 TRBD1 TRBV5-4
TGTGCCAGTAGAAGACTGAATGAGCAGTTCTTC CASRRLNEQFF - TRBJ2-1 - TRBV19
TGTGCCAGCAGCGCAAGGGAGGGTTTGAACACTGAAGCTTTCTTT CASSAREGLNTEAFF few TRBJ1-1 - TRBV7-9
TGTGCCAGCAGCTTAGCAACAGGGGGCAAGGAGACCCAGTACTTC CASSLATGGKETQYF - TRBJ2-5 TRBD1 TRBV7-9
TGCGCCAGCAGCCTCCAGGGGGGACAGGCTATCTACACCTTC CASSLQGGQAIYTF - TRBJ1-2 TRBD1 TRBV4-3
TGTGCCTCGGACGGAAACAGGGAAACCACAGATACGCAGTATTTT CASDGNRETTDTQYF - TRBJ2-3 - TRBV30